These 31 T cell receptor beta chains came from one sample sequenced in a study of blood T cells in healthy people across ages. A second PCR of roughly 7 to 11 cycles used a sample-barcoded 5' primer and a J-beta primer mix. TCRdb independently ran MiXCR on the 5' RACE reads; one entry per CDR3 protein. This sample carries some 760,000 distinct CDR3 sequences, 25% of them seen once, and the ten largest clones take under 4.5%. The same specimen was also included in a second study, on T cells of mothers and their children.

Sequenced material: blood. Receptors were obtained from a boy between 10 and 17 years old in good health.

The chain links TRBV28 to TRBJ1-5; the match to TRBD1 covers 7 bases. Germline-derived CDR1 and CDR2 are MDHEN and SYDVKM. This CDR3 is 16 amino acids long. The V segment lost 5 bases and the J segment 3 bases; nucleotides outside the gene matches: 10. Written as DNA, the CDR3 is TGTGCCAGCAGTACCTTACGGGGACAGCTCAATCAGCCCCAGCATTTT. This encodes CASSTLRGQLNQPQHF.

This clonotype was seen once. This chain joins TRBV20-1 and TRBJ2-3; the match to TRBD2 covers 9 bases. This CDR3 region has 18 residues. Germline CDR1 and CDR2: DFQATT and SNEGSKA (reference sequence). V was pared by 5 bases and J by 5 bases, with 20 bases of the junction left unmatched. In nucleotides, the CDR3 is TGCAGTGCTCCGGATTCCGAAGGCGTTAGCGGGGGACTAGATACGCAGTATTTT. Its protein is CSAPDSEGVSGGLDTQYF.

This sequence joins TRBV2 and TRBJ1-4; 9 bases are a match to TRBD1. The ends lost 6 bases at V and 8 bases at J; junction bases unmatched: 7. Germline CDR1 is SNHLY and CDR2 is FYNNEI. This CDR3 spans 14 amino acids. CDR3 residues: CASRGQGTYEKLFF. The CDR3 nucleotides are TGTGCCAGCAGGGGACAGGGAACCTACGAAAAACTGTTTTTT.

This clonotype was found a few times. This sequence joins TRBV5-1 and TRBJ2-4; the match to TRBD1 covers 11 bases. The CDR3 totals 16 residues. After removal of 0 bases from V and 7 bases from J, the junction contained 6 bases not matched to a gene. Germline V lookup: CDR1 SGHRS, CDR2 YFSETQ. CDR3 protein: CASSLAGQGGQNIQYF. CDR3 nucleotides: TGCGCCAGCAGCTTGGCGGGACAGGGGGGACAGAACATTCAGTACTTC.

The genes are TRBV5-5 and TRBJ2-5; 10 bases line up with TRBD1. Germline V gene lookup returns CDR1 SGHKS and CDR2 YYEKEE (reference sequence). The junction had 6 bases not matched to a gene; V was cut back by 3 bases and J by 4 bases. The CDR3 is 15 residues long. DNA for the CDR3: TGTGCCAGCAGCTCCGGACAGGGGGACGGAGAGACCCAGTACTTC. This encodes CASSSGQGDGETQYF.

V usage is TRBV5-1 and J usage is TRBJ2-3, with 8 bases matching TRBD2. Germline values: CDR1 SGHRS, CDR2 YFSETQ. The CDR3 sequence is 15 residues long. V was clipped by 5 bases and J by 3 bases; unmatched bases: 8. The CDR3: CASRPQGTRTDTQYF. CDR3 DNA sequence: TGCGCCAGCAGACCGCAGGGGACTAGAACAGATACGCAGTATTTT.

This clonotype appeared a few times. The chain has TRBV18 and TRBJ2-5, with D perhaps matching TRBD1 (5 bases). The DNA matches TRBJ2-7 better at its end, which makes the J call doubtful. The CDR3 is 13 residues long. Germline assignment: CDR1 KGHSH and CDR2 LQKENI. As DNA, the CDR3 is TGTGCCAGCTCACCATCGCAGGGCTACGAGCAGTACTTC. Translating it yields CASSPSQGYEQYF.

This clonotype was counted only a few times. This chain uses TRBV4-1 with TRBJ2-5; tentatively, D is TRBD1 (5 bases). Gene TRBJ2-1 matches the end of the DNA better, so the J call may be wrong. This CDR3 contains 15 residues. Germline V gene data show CDR1 as MGHRA and CDR2 as YSYEKL. CDR3 bases: TGCGCCAGCAGCCAAGATAATGGGGCCGACAATGAGCAGTTCTTC. Translation gives CASSQDNGADNEQFF.

Only a few counts were recorded for this clonotype. V gene TRBV10-3 combines with J gene TRBJ1-1, with TRBD1 matching 7 bases. Germline CDR1 is ENHRY and CDR2 is SYGVKD. Unmatched junction bases numbered 11, after V lost 8 bases and J lost 2 bases. This CDR3 contains 15 residues. This CDR3 reads CAIGERTGSNTEAFF. The CDR3 region has the DNA TGTGCCATCGGGGAGAGGACAGGCTCTAACACTGAAGCTTTCTTT.

The chain recombines TRBV29-1 with TRBJ2-3, with TRBD2 matching 12 bases. V was pared by 4 bases and J by 2 bases, with 7 bases of the junction left unmatched. CDR1 is SQVTM, CDR2 ANQGSEA, per germline. This CDR3 is 16 amino acids long. This CDR3 is CSVAWLAGGNTDTQYF. CDR3 DNA: TGCAGCGTTGCCTGGCTAGCGGGAGGGAACACAGATACGCAGTATTTT.

There are a few counts of this clonotype. The chain combines TRBV4-3 with TRBJ2-1; D is perhaps TRBD2 (6 bases). V was clipped by 0 bases and J by 3 bases, with 9 bases between them. The CDR3 runs to 15 residues. From germline, CDR1 is LGHNA and CDR2 YSLEER. Here the CDR3 DNA reads TGCGCCAGCAGCCAAGAGGGACTCCACTACAATGAGCAGTTCTTC. Protein: CASSQEGLHYNEQFF.

The chain links TRBV4-3 to TRBJ1-2; perhaps TRBD1 as D (5 bases). Per germline, CDR1 LGHNA and CDR2 YSLEER. Trimming pared 0 bases from V and 4 bases from J, leaving 9 bases between. The CDR3 extends over 14 amino acids. CDR3 residues: CASSQESTAYGYTF. CDR3 bases: TGCGCCAGCAGCCAAGAATCGACAGCCTATGGCTACACCTTC.

The J gene is TRBJ2-5, the V gene TRBV7-6; TRBD2 might be the D (6 bases). With 0 bases removed from V and 1 base from J, the gap between germline ends came to 18 bases. Looked up from germline, CDR1 is SGHVS and CDR2 is FNYEAQ. This CDR3 comprises 18 residues. The CDR3 sequence is CASSLAIGGVGPQETQYF. In DNA form, the CDR3 reads TGTGCCAGCAGCTTAGCTATTGGCGGGGTCGGGCCCCAAGAGACCCAGTACTTC.

This clonotype has only a few counts. The rearrangement joins TRBV29-1 to TRBJ1-1; D perhaps matches TRBD1 (5 bases). Trimming took 7 bases from V and 3 from J, leaving 15 bases between them. The CDR3 is 13 amino acids. From germline, CDR1 is SQVTM and CDR2 ANQGSEA. DNA of the CDR3: TGCAGCGGTCTTCGGGGGGAGGACACTGAAGCTTTCTTT. Amino acid sequence: CSGLRGEDTEAFF.

This clonotype appeared a few times. The J gene is TRBJ1-2, the V gene TRBV5-1, with TRBD1 matching 7 bases. J gave up 8 bases and V 0 bases, and 7 bases lay outside the gene matches. The germline CDR1 and CDR2 sequences are SGHRS and YFSETQ. The CDR3 covers 14 residues. The CDR3 nucleotides read TGCGCCAGCAGCTTGGCCGAGGGGGCGCGAGGCTACACCTTC. This codes for CASSLAEGARGYTF.

This clonotype was seen only a few times. The chain combines TRBV4-1 with TRBJ2-1; no definite D call. The CDR3 extends over 16 amino acids. V was cut by 0 bases and J by 1 base, with 10 bases left in between. CDR1 and CDR2 (germline): MGHRA, YSYEKL. CDR3 loop: CASSQDDGWSYNEQFF. CDR3 nucleotide sequence: TGCGCCAGCAGCCAAGATGACGGGTGGTCCTACAATGAGCAGTTCTTC.

V gene TRBV7-2 combines with J gene TRBJ2-1; 8 bases map to TRBD2. Germline CDR1 reads SGHTA; CDR2 reads FQGNSA. The CDR3 sequence is 16 residues long. V dropped 2 bases and J dropped 7; count of bases not matched to a gene: 10. The CDR3 DNA is TGTGCCAGCAGCTTACAGGCGGGGGGCCGCAGGAATGAGCAGTTCTTC. It translates to CASSLQAGGRRNEQFF. Combining the CDR3 with reference TRBV7-2 and TRBJ2-1 gives the whole variable domain GAGVSQSPSNKVTEKGKDVELRCDPISGHTALYWYRQSLGQGLEFLIYFQGNSAPDKSGLPSDRFSAERTGGSVSTLTIQRTQQEDSAVYLCASSLQAGGRRNEQFFGPGTRLTVL.

This clonotype has only a few counts. This rearrangement joins TRBV18 to TRBJ1-1; D is ambiguous. The length of the CDR3 is 14 residues. Germline V CDR1 and CDR2: KGHSH, LQKENI. Trimming cost V 2 bases and J 6 bases, with 13 bases left between them. DNA for the CDR3: TGTGCCAGCTCACCAACAGCGAGGTACGCTGAAGCTTTCTTT. It codes for CASSPTARYAEAFF.

The genes are TRBV14 and TRBJ1-1; no clear D gene. CDR1 and CDR2 (germline): SGHDN, FVKESK. With 0 bases removed from V and 3 bases from J, the gap between germline ends came to 20 bases. CDR3 length: 18 residues. The CDR3 loop is CASSQDPLGSDSYTEAFF. The CDR3 DNA reads TGTGCCAGCAGCCAAGATCCCCTTGGCTCGGACTCCTACACTGAAGCTTTCTTT.

This clonotype was picked up a small number of times. The CDR3 DNA sequence: TGTGCCAGCGGGGCCCTCCAAGAGACCCAGTACTTC. This sequence encodes CASGALQETQYF. The J gene is TRBJ2-5, the V gene TRBV2; TRBD1 might be the D (5 bases). Deletions cut 8 bases from V and 1 base from J, with 8 bases between. Germline values: CDR1 SNHLY, CDR2 FYNNEI. CDR3 length: 12 residues.

The table lists this clonotype with a few counts. The chain couples TRBV10-3 to TRBJ1-1; 8 bases map to TRBD1. Germline CDR1 and CDR2: ENHRY and SYGVKD. This CDR3 spans 14 amino acids. The V and J ends lost 6 bases and 5 bases, in that order; junction bases with no gene match: 8. The CDR3 sequence: CAISPDREGTEAFF. CDR3 DNA: TGTGCCATCAGCCCGGACAGGGAGGGGACTGAAGCTTTCTTT.

The chain combines TRBV11-1 with TRBJ2-2; 10 bases match TRBD1. After removal of 3 bases from V and 6 bases from J, the junction contained 10 bases not matched to a gene. Germline-derived CDR1 and CDR2 are SGHAT and FQDESV (reference sequence). This CDR3 is built from 17 residues. The CDR3 here is CASSFRIPGQGPGELFF. In nucleotides, the CDR3 is TGTGCCAGCAGCTTCCGAATCCCGGGACAGGGGCCCGGGGAGCTGTTTTTT.

This chain uses TRBV6-6 with TRBJ2-2; 9 nucleotides align to TRBD2. The V gene's germline CDR1 is MNHNY and CDR2 SVGAGI (reference sequence). V lost 3 bases to trimming and J lost 4 bases; unmatched junction nucleotides: 3. The CDR3 has 15 amino acids. The CDR3 coding sequence is TGTGCCAGCAGTTATAGGCGGGAGGGCACCGGGGAGCTGTTTTTT. This translates into CASSYRREGTGELFF.

CDR3 amino acids: CASSLRPQGQLATNEKLFF. CDR3 DNA sequence: TGCGCCAGCAGCTTGCGCCCACAGGGTCAACTCGCAACTAATGAAAAACTGTTTTTT. The chain links TRBV5-1 to TRBJ1-4, with D possibly TRBD1 on 6 matching bases. From germline, CDR1 is SGHRS and CDR2 YFSETQ. V was trimmed by 1 base and J by 0 bases, leaving 19 bases between them. The CDR3 totals 19 residues.

In this sample, this clonotype turned up a few times. The chain combines TRBV4-1 with TRBJ2-7; 8 nucleotides align to TRBD2. The length of the CDR3 is 15 residues. Per germline, CDR1 MGHRA and CDR2 YSYEKL. The trim removed 4 bases at V and 1 base at J, leaving 6 bases unmatched. This CDR3 reads CASSPTSGMSYEQYF. The CDR3 DNA reads TGCGCCAGCAGCCCAACTAGCGGAATGTCCTACGAGCAGTACTTC.

V gene TRBV7-9 combines with J gene TRBJ2-7, with D hard to call. Germline-derived CDR1 and CDR2 are SEHNR and FQNEAQ (reference sequence). The CDR3 sequence is 14 residues long. V lost 4 bases to trimming and J lost 3 bases, with 13 bases between them. The CDR3 region is CASSSSWVLYEQYF. The CDR3 DNA sequence: TGTGCCAGCAGCTCAAGCTGGGTCCTCTACGAGCAGTACTTC.

This chain links TRBV12-3 or TRBV12-4 with TRBJ1-5, with 7 bases lining up with TRBD1. The CDR3 consists of 15 residues. Unmatched junction bases numbered 8, after V lost 7 bases and J lost 2 bases. In nucleotides, the CDR3 is TGTGCCAGCACTTCCCAGGGGGTGGGCAATCAGCCCCAGCATTTT. Protein: CASTSQGVGNQPQHF.

This chain uses TRBV28 with TRBJ2-4, with D hard to call. V shed 3 bases and J shed 4 bases, with 10 bases lying between them. The germline V gene encodes CDR1 MDHEN and CDR2 SYDVKM. The length of the CDR3 is 14 residues. CDR3 protein: CASSLIQSKNIQYF. The CDR3 coding sequence is TGTGCCAGCAGTTTGATCCAGTCAAAAAACATTCAGTACTTC.

The genes are TRBV20-1 and TRBJ2-3; D uncertain. Germline assignment: CDR1 DFQATT and CDR2 SNEGSKA (reference sequence). V was trimmed by 0 bases and J by 2 bases, leaving 6 bases between them. This CDR3 spans 13 amino acids. In DNA form, the CDR3 reads TGCAGTGCTAGAGAAGGTAACACAGATACGCAGTATTTT. Its translation is CSAREGNTDTQYF.

This clonotype was observed a handful of times. The CDR3 is CSVDRGQGLSETQYF. The DNA of the CDR3 is TGCAGCGTTGATAGGGGACAGGGGCTTTCAGAGACCCAGTACTTC. The chain recombines TRBV29-1 with TRBJ2-5; 10 positions agree with TRBD1. Germline V gives CDR1 SQVTM, CDR2 ANQGSEA. This CDR3 comprises 15 residues. Germline trimming cut 3 bases from V and 4 bases from J; bases unmatched to any gene: 8.

Only a few counts were recorded for this clonotype. J is TRBJ2-5 and V is TRBV27, with 16 bases that match TRBD2. The DNA end lines up better with TRBJ2-1; the J call may be wrong. In germline, CDR1 is MNHEY, CDR2 SMNVEV (reference sequence). The CDR3 covers 17 residues. Here the CDR3 reads CASSLSGLAGGRNEQFF. CDR3 sequence (DNA): TGTGCCAGCAGTTTATCGGGACTAGCGGGAGGGCGCAATGAGCAGTTCTTC.